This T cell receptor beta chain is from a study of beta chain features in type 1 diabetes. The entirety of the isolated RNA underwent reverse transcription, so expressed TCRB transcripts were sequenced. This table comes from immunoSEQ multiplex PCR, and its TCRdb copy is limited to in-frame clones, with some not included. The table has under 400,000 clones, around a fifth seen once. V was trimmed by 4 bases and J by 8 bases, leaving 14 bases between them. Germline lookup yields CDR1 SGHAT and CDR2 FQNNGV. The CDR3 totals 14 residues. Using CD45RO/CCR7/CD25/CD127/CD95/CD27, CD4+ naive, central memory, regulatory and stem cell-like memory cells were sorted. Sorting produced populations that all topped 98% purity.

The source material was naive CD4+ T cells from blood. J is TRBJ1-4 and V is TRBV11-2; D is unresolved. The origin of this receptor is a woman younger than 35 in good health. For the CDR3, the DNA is TGTGCCAGCAGCTCCGCGGCCTCTGGGGAAAAACTGTTTTTT. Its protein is CASSSAASGEKLFF. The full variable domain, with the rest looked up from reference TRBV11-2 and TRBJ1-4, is EAGVAQSPRYKIIEKRQSVAFWCNPISGHATLYWYQQILGQGPKLLIQFQNNGVVDDSQLPKDRFSAERLKGVDSTLKIQPAKLEDSAVYLCASSSAASGEKLFFGSGTQLSVL.